A single sample gave rise to the 13 T cell receptor beta chains below, sequenced in a study of PD-L1 blockade in urothelial cancer. Data came from immunoSEQ multiplex PCR; TCRdb stores just in-frame clones and leaves some out. This sample has 66,000 or so clones, with about nine tenths found just once. Described time point: peripheral blood 6 weeks after treatment start. The sequences come from PBMCs, collected around atezolizumab (anti-PD-L1) treatment. Receptors originate from a man aged 55 to 70 with urothelial cancer.

The rearrangement joins TRBV5-1 to TRBJ2-1; 7 bases agree with TRBD1. Trimming cost V 0 bases and J 4 bases; bases outside gene matches: 7. Germline loops: CDR1 SGHRS, CDR2 YFSETQ. The CDR3 is 16 residues long. The CDR3 nucleotides are TGCGCCAGCAGCTTGGCCACCCCGGGACAGTACAATGAGCAGTTCTTC. Translated: CASSLATPGQYNEQFF.

The rearrangement uses TRBV6-5 and TRBJ2-3, with 8 positions matching TRBD2. The germline V gene encodes CDR1 MNHEY and CDR2 SVGAGI. The CDR3 covers 13 residues. V lost 6 bases to trimming and J lost 5 bases; unmatched junction nucleotides: 4. CDR3: CASRQRGRDTQYF. CDR3 in DNA: TGTGCCAGCAGGCAGCGGGGGAGAGATACGCAGTATTTT.

In its sample, this clone was seen once. V and J are TRBV28 and TRBJ1-2, with TRBD1 identical over 8 bases. The CDR3 totals 14 residues. CDR1 MDHEN and CDR2 SYDVKM come from the germline V gene. Trimming removed 6 bases from V and 8 bases from J; junction bases left unmatched: 11. CDR3 bases: TGTGCCAGCAGCTCCCTGGACAGGGTGAGCGGCTACACCTTC. It translates to CASSSLDRVSGYTF.

The chain joins TRBV7-8 to TRBJ2-7; 16 bases map to TRBD2. V shed 4 bases, J shed 4 bases, and the junction held 7 bases outside the gene matches. The germline gives CDR1 SGHVS, CDR2 FQNEAQ. This CDR3 region has 17 residues. The CDR3 here is CASSSGRGLAGGYEQYF. The DNA of the CDR3 is TGTGCCAGCAGCTCCGGCAGGGGACTAGCGGGAGGGTACGAGCAGTACTTC.

This clone was found once. The chain is built from TRBV5-8 and TRBJ2-2, with TRBD2 matching 12 bases. Germline trimming cut 3 bases from V and 5 bases from J; bases unmatched to any gene: 2. CDR3 length: 15 residues. Per the germline V gene, CDR1 is SGHTS and CDR2 is YDEGEE. The CDR3 coding sequence is TGTGCCAGCAGCTCAACTAGCGGGAGGACCGGGGAGCTGTTTTTT. Protein sequence: CASSSTSGRTGELFF.

The V gene is TRBV30, the J gene TRBJ2-7; TRBD1 matches at 9 bases. The CDR3 has 13 residues. Germline V gene sequence: CDR1 GTSNPN, CDR2 SVGIG (reference sequence). Here the CDR3 reads CAGDRVRFYEQYF. For the CDR3, the DNA is TGTGCGGGGGACAGGGTGCGGTTCTACGAGCAGTACTTC.

The V gene is TRBV27, the J gene TRBJ2-7; 9 nucleotides agree with TRBD2. The V segment lost 3 bases and the J segment 3 bases; nucleotides outside the gene matches: 12. The CDR3 sequence is 17 residues long. From germline, CDR1 is MNHEY and CDR2 SMNVEV (reference sequence). The CDR3 sequence is CASSFVTSGARGYEQYF. CDR3 DNA: TGTGCCAGCAGTTTTGTGACTAGCGGAGCCAGAGGCTACGAGCAGTACTTC.

The J gene is TRBJ2-1, the V gene TRBV18, with TRBD2 matching over 9 bases. With 8 bases clipped from V and 5 bases from J, the junction kept 10 bases outside the gene matches. Germline V gene sequence: CDR1 KGHSH, CDR2 LQKENI. This CDR3 is built from 15 residues. CDR3: CASRRLAEGDNEQFF. The CDR3 DNA sequence: TGTGCCAGCAGACGACTAGCGGAGGGAGACAATGAGCAGTTCTTC.

V is TRBV7-6 and J is TRBJ1-2; TRBD1 matches 7 bases. Germline V gene data show CDR1 as SGHVS and CDR2 as FNYEAQ. J was trimmed by 6 bases and V by 5 bases; bases with no gene match: 15. The CDR3 length is 16 residues. CDR3 sequence reads: CASSPIGATGLHGYTF. The CDR3 DNA reads as TGTGCCAGCAGCCCCATCGGGGCGACAGGGCTACATGGCTACACCTTC. The variable domain in full, completed from reference TRBV7-6 and TRBJ1-2, reads GAGVSQSPRYKVTKRGQDVALRCDPISGHVSLYWYRQALGQGPEFLTYFNYEAQQDKSGLPNDRFSAERPEGSISTLTIQRTEQRDSAMYRCASSPIGATGLHGYTFGSGTRLTVV.

The gene calls are TRBV18 and TRBJ2-7; D remains ambiguous. With 3 bases removed from V and 1 base from J, the gap between germline ends came to 7 bases. This CDR3 comprises 13 residues. Germline-derived CDR1 and CDR2 are KGHSH and LQKENI. Here the CDR3 DNA reads TGTGCCAGCTCACCGTGGCAGTCCTACGAGCAGTACTTC. Translated: CASSPWQSYEQYF. The full variable domain, in which reference TRBV18 and TRBJ2-7 provide the parts outside the CDR3, is NAGVMQNPRHLVRRRGQEARLRCSPMKGHSHVYWYRQLPEEGLKFMVYLQKENIIDESGMPKERFSAEFPKEGPSILRIQQVVRGDSAAYFCASSPWQSYEQYFGPGTRLTVT.

The J gene is TRBJ2-7, the V gene TRBV15, with 8 bases fitting TRBD2. This CDR3 is built from 15 residues. V dropped 8 bases and J dropped 3; count of bases not matched to a gene: 12. The germline gives CDR1 LNHNV, CDR2 YYDKDF (reference sequence). Here the CDR3 DNA reads TGTGCCACCTCCGCGGATAGCGGGGCTATCTACGAGCAGTACTTC. As protein: CATSADSGAIYEQYF.

This chain joins TRBV11-2 and TRBJ1-1; D is unclear. The V end was cut by 1 base, the J end by 8 bases, with 8 bases between. CDR1 and CDR2 from the germline V gene are SGHAT and FQNNGV. This CDR3 has 12 amino acids. The CDR3 spells CASSLGRVEAFF. Here the CDR3 DNA reads TGTGCCAGCAGCTTAGGTCGGGTAGAAGCTTTCTTT.

The chain carries TRBV19 and TRBJ1-4; TRBD1 might be the D (6 bases). The CDR3 totals 14 residues. Trimming stripped 4 bases from V and 3 bases from J, with 9 bases between. Germline V gene data show CDR1 as LNHDA and CDR2 as SQIVND (reference sequence). The CDR3, as DNA: TGTGCCAGTAGTAAGGACAGTTCTAATGAAAAACTGTTTTTT. Protein sequence: CASSKDSSNEKLFF.